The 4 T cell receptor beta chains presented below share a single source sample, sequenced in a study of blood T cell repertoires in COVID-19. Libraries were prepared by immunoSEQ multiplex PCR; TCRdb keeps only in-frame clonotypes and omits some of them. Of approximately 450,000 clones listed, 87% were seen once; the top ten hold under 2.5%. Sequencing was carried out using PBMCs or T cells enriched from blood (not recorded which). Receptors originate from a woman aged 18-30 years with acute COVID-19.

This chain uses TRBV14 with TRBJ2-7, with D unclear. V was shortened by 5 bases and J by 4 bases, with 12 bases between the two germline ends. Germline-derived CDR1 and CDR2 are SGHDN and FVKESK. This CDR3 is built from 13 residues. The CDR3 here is CASSIYSRYEQYF. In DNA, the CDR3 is TGTGCCAGCAGCATCTATTCCCGATACGAGCAGTACTTC.

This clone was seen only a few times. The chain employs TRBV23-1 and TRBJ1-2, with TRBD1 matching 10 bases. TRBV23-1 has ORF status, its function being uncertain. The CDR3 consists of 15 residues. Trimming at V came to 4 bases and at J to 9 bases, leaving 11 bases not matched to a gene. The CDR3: CASSPTGTGERSYTF. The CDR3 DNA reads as TGCGCCAGCAGTCCGACCGGGACAGGGGAGCGGAGCTACACCTTC.

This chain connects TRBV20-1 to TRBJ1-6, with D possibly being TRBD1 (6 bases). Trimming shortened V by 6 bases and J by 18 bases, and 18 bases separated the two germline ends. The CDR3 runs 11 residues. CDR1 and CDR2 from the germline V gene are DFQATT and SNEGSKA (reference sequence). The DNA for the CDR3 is TGCAGTGCGGTAAGGGGGGGCGTTCCCCACTTT. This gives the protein CSAVRGGVPHF.

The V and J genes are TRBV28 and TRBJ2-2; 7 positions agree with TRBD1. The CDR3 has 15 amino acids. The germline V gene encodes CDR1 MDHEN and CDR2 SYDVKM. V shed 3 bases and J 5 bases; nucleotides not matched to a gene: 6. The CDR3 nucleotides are TGTGCCAGCAGTTTTCTGGACAGGAAGACCGGGGAGCTGTTTTTT. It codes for CASSFLDRKTGELFF. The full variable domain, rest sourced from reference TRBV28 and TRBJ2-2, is DVKVTQSSRYLVKRTGEKVFLECVQDMDHENMFWYRQDPGLGLRLIYFSYDVKMKEKGDIPEGYSVSREKKERFSLILESASTNQTSMYLCASSFLDRKTGELFFGEGSRLTVL.